The rows below give T cell receptor beta chains drawn from one sample of a study of T cell repertoires in cytomegalovirus infection. These receptors are not linked to any known antigen. TCRdb redid the calling of the reads with MiXCR, one entry per CDR3 protein. The sample has approximately 470,000 distinct CDR3 sequences; 40% to 50% are singletons. Specimen: cultured PBMCs, collected from culture after CMV antigen stimulation. All receptors come from a human donor in good health (CMV status not recorded). Some clones in this sample may be carry-over from other donors' samples. Both conserved end residues are part of each CDR3. D genes are given only for firm matches. Not every row has a clone size; where given, it reads once, few, many or a size class.

>TRBV24-1|TRBJ1-2|NA|TRBD1
CATSDTTGEKGYTF
TGTGCCACCAGTGACACGACAGGGGAGAAAGGCTACACCTTC
>TRBV12-3/TRBV12-4|TRBJ2-3|NA|NA
CASRTPPSTDTQYF
TGTGCCAGCAGGACGCCTCCTAGCACAGATACGCAGTATTTT
>TRBV18|TRBJ2-7|NA|NA
CASSPRLDPYEQYF
TGTGCCAGCTCACCACGGCTCGATCCCTACGAGCAGTACTTC
>TRBV7-6|TRBJ2-1|NA|NA
CASSLGGGEGAYNEQFF
TGTGCCAGCAGCTTAGGCGGCGGGGAAGGAGCCTACAATGAGCAGTTCTTC
>TRBV7-8|TRBJ2-4|NA|NA
CASSPRGAWLQYF
TGTGCCAGCAGCCCCAGGGGGGCATGGCTTCAGTACTTC
>TRBV20-1|TRBJ1-2|NA|NA
CSAFRVEGSYGYTF
TGCAGTGCTTTCAGGGTGGAGGGTTCCTATGGCTACACCTTC
>TRBV20-1|TRBJ1-5|NA|NA
CSATTGPSQPQHF
TGCAGTGCTACTACAGGGCCGAGTCAGCCCCAGCATTTT
>TRBV7-2|TRBJ2-3|NA|NA
CASSSTGSKTDTQYF
TGTGCCAGCAGCAGCACCGGGAGTAAGACAGATACGCAGTATTTT
>TRBV2|TRBJ2-1|NA|NA
CATWTPAYNEQFF
TGTGCCACGTGGACCCCTGCCTACAATGAGCAGTTCTTC
>TRBV15|TRBJ1-3|NA|NA
CATSRDALGGNTIYF
TGTGCCACCAGCAGGGACGCGTTGGGTGGAAACACCATATATTTT
>TRBV6-5|TRBJ2-5|few|TRBD2
CASSRGTSASGTQYF
TGTGCCAGCAGCCGAGGGACTAGCGCCTCGGGAACCCAGTACTTC
>TRBV4-3|TRBJ1-2|few|NA
CASSEDYTSGYTF
TGCGCCAGCAGCGAAGACTATACGTCGGGCTACACCTTC
>TRBV28|TRBJ2-4|NA|TRBD2
CASSLGGGAKNIQYF
TGTGCCAGCAGTTTAGGGGGGGGGGCCAAAAACATTCAGTACTTC
>TRBV7-2|TRBJ1-1|few|NA
CASSSPRDTPRTEAFF
TGTGCCAGCAGTTCACCTCGGGACACCCCCCGCACTGAAGCTTTCTTT
>TRBV15|TRBJ2-3|NA|NA
CAPTPYRTDTQYF
TGTGCCCCCACCCCGTACCGCACAGATACGCAGTATTTT
>TRBV28|TRBJ2-5|NA|NA
CAITDLGETQYF
TGTGCCATTACGGACTTGGGGGAGACCCAGTACTTC
>TRBV18|TRBJ2-3|few|NA
CASSPPGHRTSTDTQYF
TGTGCCAGCTCACCACCGGGACACAGGACCAGCACAGATACGCAGTATTTT
>TRBV7-2|TRBJ2-1|NA|NA
CASSLGGIRSYNEQFF
TGTGCCAGCAGCTTAGGGGGCATCCGCTCCTACAATGAGCAGTTCTTC
>TRBV7-6|TRBJ2-3|few|TRBD2
CASSSGTSGGATDTQYF
TGTGCCAGCAGCTCAGGGACTAGCGGGGGGGCGACAGATACGCAGTATTTT
>TRBV2|TRBJ2-1|NA|NA
CASKASALSYNEQFF
TGTGCCAGCAAAGCTAGCGCTCTCTCCTACAATGAGCAGTTCTTC
>TRBV14|TRBJ2-1|few|NA
CASSQNWDHNEQFF
TGTGCCAGCAGCCAAAATTGGGACCACAATGAGCAGTTCTTC
>TRBV6-5|TRBJ2-2|NA|TRBD1
CASSRGDRGNPGELFF
TGTGCCAGCAGTCGAGGGGACAGGGGGAATCCCGGGGAGCTGTTTTTT
>TRBV10-3|TRBJ1-6|NA|NA
CAISGDTSPLHF
TGTGCCATCAGTGGGGACACCTCACCCCTCCACTTT
>TRBV7-2|TRBJ2-5|few|TRBD2
CASRRRGLAGGGLYF
TGTGCCAGCAGACGGAGGGGACTAGCGGGGGGGGGCTTGTACTTC
>TRBV7-3|TRBJ2-7|NA|NA
CASSGQDYEQYF
TGTGCCAGCAGCGGGCAGGACTACGAGCAGTACTTC
>TRBV27|TRBJ1-5|few|NA
CASSLGTGQPQHF
TGTGCCAGCTCACTAGGGACCGGTCAGCCCCAGCATTTT
>TRBV12-3/TRBV12-4|TRBJ2-3|NA|TRBD2
CATLGLAGVDTSTDTQYF
TGTGCCACCCTCGGACTAGCGGGAGTGGATACTAGCACAGATACGCAGTATTTT
>TRBV5-1|TRBJ2-3|NA|TRBD2
CASSPGRARNTQYF
TGCGCCAGCAGCCCGGGGAGGGCTCGAAATACGCAGTATTTT
>TRBV6-6|TRBJ1-1|NA|NA
CASSPGSLAEAFF
TGTGCCAGCAGTCCCGGGTCGCTTGCTGAAGCTTTCTTT
>TRBV12-3/TRBV12-4|TRBJ1-1|few|NA
CASGLDTGMNTEAFF
TGTGCCAGCGGATTAGATACAGGTATGAACACTGAAGCTTTCTTT
>TRBV20-1|TRBJ2-1|NA|NA
CSALAGTKPNEQFF
TGCAGTGCCTTGGCCGGGACCAAACCCAATGAGCAGTTCTTC
>TRBV24-1|TRBJ2-5|few|NA
CATSEPQTGLETQYF
TGTGCCACCAGTGAACCCCAGACAGGTTTGGAGACCCAGTACTTC
>TRBV7-6|TRBJ1-5|NA|TRBD1
CASSSETGGIFNQPQHF
TGTGCCAGCAGCAGCGAGACAGGGGGTATTTTTAATCAGCCCCAGCATTTT
>TRBV20-1|TRBJ2-5|NA|NA
CSVEVGPSPKTQYF
TGCAGTGTAGAAGTCGGGCCTAGCCCCAAGACCCAGTACTTC
>TRBV6-5|TRBJ2-2|NA|NA
CASGVLRGELFF
TGTGCCAGCGGCGTGCTACGGGGGGAGCTGTTTTTT
>TRBV7-2|TRBJ1-1|NA|NA
CASSQLNTEAFF
TGTGCCAGCAGCCAGTTGAACACTGAAGCTTTCTTT
>TRBV6-6|TRBJ1-2|few|NA
CASSYSLINYGYTF
TGTGCCAGCAGTTACTCCTTGATTAACTATGGCTACACCTTC
>TRBV7-6|TRBJ2-3|few|NA
CASSRSQALNTDTQYF
TGTGCCAGCAGCCGATCCCAGGCCCTTAACACAGATACGCAGTATTTT
>TRBV7-2|TRBJ2-2|NA|NA
CASSRRGGSGELFF
TGTGCCAGCAGCCGCAGGGGGGGATCCGGGGAGCTGTTTTTT
>TRBV19|TRBJ2-5|NA|NA
CASSIQAVWGPQETQYF
TGTGCCAGTAGTATACAAGCCGTGTGGGGGCCCCAAGAGACCCAGTACTTC
>TRBV27|TRBJ1-2|once|TRBD1
CASSPSTGKGGYTF
TGTGCCAGCAGTCCATCGACAGGGAAAGGTGGCTACACCTTC
>TRBV7-2|TRBJ1-5|NA|NA
CASSLFTRVDQPQHF
TGTGCCAGCAGCTTATTTACCCGGGTGGATCAGCCCCAGCATTTT
>TRBV6-2/TRBV6-3|TRBJ2-1|NA|TRBD2
CASTPSGKYYNEQFF
TGTGCCAGCACTCCTAGCGGAAAATATTACAATGAGCAGTTCTTC
>TRBV7-2|TRBJ1-2|NA|NA
CASSLALGYTF
TGTGCCAGCAGCTTAGCGCTCGGCTACACCTTC